A selection of T cell receptor beta chains follows, all from one sample in a study of CD8 T cells in ankylosing spondylitis. TCRdb processed the 5' RACE reads anew with MiXCR; each CDR3 protein has one entry. The data show roughly 230,000 distinct CDR3 sequences, around 8% seen once. Sequences were obtained from blood, either unsorted or a sorted T cell fraction (not recorded which). The receptor set was obtained from a female donor with ankylosing spondylitis or in good health (not recorded which). CDR3s include the opening cysteine and the closing phenylalanine or tryptophan. The D gene is left open where the match is weak. Clone size, where shown, is once, few, many, or a class for clones that have expanded.

d_call: .; j_call: TRBJ2-1; clone_size: many; v_call: TRBV20-1; cdr3_nt: TGCAGTGCTAGAGATTCCGGCGACCTCTCCTACAATGAGCAGTTCTTC; cdr3_aa: CSARDSGDLSYNEQFF
d_call: TRBD2; j_call: TRBJ2-1; clone_size: many; v_call: TRBV24-1; cdr3_nt: TGTGCCACCAGTGATACCCCGGGACTAGCGATCCATGAGCAGTTCTTC; cdr3_aa: CATSDTPGLAIHEQFF
d_call: .; j_call: TRBJ2-5; clone_size: many; v_call: TRBV20-1; cdr3_nt: TGCAGTGCGACTCTAGCGCGGGAGACCCAGTACTTC; cdr3_aa: CSATLARETQYF
d_call: TRBD1; j_call: TRBJ2-7; clone_size: many; v_call: TRBV5-5; cdr3_nt: TGTGCCAGCAGCTTGGAGGCAGGGGGCGCAAAGTCCTACGAGCAGTACTTC; cdr3_aa: CASSLEAGGAKSYEQYF
d_call: .; j_call: TRBJ1-1; clone_size: many; v_call: TRBV9; cdr3_nt: TGTGCCAGCAGCGTAGTATCGAACACTGAAGCTTTCTTT; cdr3_aa: CASSVVSNTEAFF
d_call: .; j_call: TRBJ2-3; clone_size: few; v_call: TRBV11-1; cdr3_nt: TGTGCCAGCAGCTTCGGGGCGGCCGGCACAGATACGCAGTATTTT; cdr3_aa: CASSFGAAGTDTQYF
d_call: .; j_call: TRBJ1-1; clone_size: few; v_call: TRBV5-1; cdr3_nt: TGCGCCAGCAGCTTAGAGACAGGAAATGAAGCTTTCTTT; cdr3_aa: CASSLETGNEAFF
d_call: .; j_call: TRBJ2-2; clone_size: many; v_call: TRBV4-1; cdr3_nt: TGCGCCAGCAGCCAATCCGGGATAGCTCAGAACACCGGGGAGCTGTTTTTT; cdr3_aa: CASSQSGIAQNTGELFF
d_call: .; j_call: TRBJ2-1; clone_size: .; v_call: TRBV12-3/TRBV12-4; cdr3_nt: TGTGCCAGCATTCTCCGGAGTACGCTTGAGCAGTTCTTC; cdr3_aa: CASILRSTLEQFF
d_call: TRBD1; j_call: TRBJ2-1; clone_size: many; v_call: TRBV11-2; cdr3_nt: TGTGCCAGCAGCGCGGAAAACAGGGGGGTGGCTGAGCAGTTCTTC; cdr3_aa: CASSAENRGVAEQFF
d_call: .; j_call: TRBJ1-2; clone_size: many; v_call: TRBV12-3/TRBV12-4; cdr3_nt: TGTGCCAGCAGTACTGGCGGAACAGGGATTTATGGCTACACCTTC; cdr3_aa: CASSTGGTGIYGYTF
d_call: TRBD2; j_call: TRBJ2-7; clone_size: many; v_call: TRBV12-3/TRBV12-4; cdr3_nt: TGTGCCAGCAGTTTTGAACTAGCGGACTACGAGCAGTACTTC; cdr3_aa: CASSFELADYEQYF
d_call: .; j_call: TRBJ2-7; clone_size: many; v_call: TRBV5-1; cdr3_nt: TGCGCCAGCAGCTTGGAGCTTCTATCCGAGCAGTACTTC; cdr3_aa: CASSLELLSEQYF
d_call: .; j_call: TRBJ2-1; clone_size: many; v_call: TRBV24-1; cdr3_nt: TGTGCCACCAGTGATAAGGGGGACATCCTTCACTACAATGAGCAGTTCTTC; cdr3_aa: CATSDKGDILHYNEQFF
d_call: TRBD2; j_call: TRBJ2-5; clone_size: many; v_call: TRBV12-3/TRBV12-4; cdr3_nt: TGTGCCAGCAGTTTCGGGAGGGCCGAAGAGACCCAGTACTTC; cdr3_aa: CASSFGRAEETQYF
d_call: .; j_call: TRBJ2-1; clone_size: many; v_call: TRBV5-1; cdr3_nt: TGCGCCAGCAACCAGGGTAATGAGCAGTTCTTC; cdr3_aa: CASNQGNEQFF
d_call: .; j_call: TRBJ1-3; clone_size: many; v_call: TRBV20-1; cdr3_nt: TGCAGTGCTAGCAACTCTGGAAACACCATATATTTT; cdr3_aa: CSASNSGNTIYF
d_call: TRBD2; j_call: TRBJ2-1; clone_size: many; v_call: TRBV4-3; cdr3_nt: TGCGCCAGCAGCCTCGGACTAGCGGACCCGAGGGAGCAGTTCTTC; cdr3_aa: CASSLGLADPREQFF
d_call: TRBD2; j_call: TRBJ2-5; clone_size: many; v_call: TRBV18; cdr3_nt: TGTGCCAGCTCATCTCTGACTAGCGCCCAAGAGACCCAGTACTTC; cdr3_aa: CASSSLTSAQETQYF
d_call: .; j_call: TRBJ1-1; clone_size: many; v_call: TRBV7-6; cdr3_nt: TGTGCCAGCAGCTTAGGGTCGGGGTTGGGCACTGAAGCTTTCTTT; cdr3_aa: CASSLGSGLGTEAFF
d_call: .; j_call: TRBJ2-2; clone_size: .; v_call: TRBV2; cdr3_nt: TGTGCCAGCAGTGAACTAGAGGGAGCCGGGGAGCTGTTTTTT; cdr3_aa: CASSELEGAGELFF
d_call: TRBD2; j_call: TRBJ2-1; clone_size: many; v_call: TRBV3-1; cdr3_nt: TGTGCCAGCAGTGGACTAGCGGGACCTACACGAGAGCAGTTCTTC; cdr3_aa: CASSGLAGPTREQFF
d_call: .; j_call: TRBJ2-2; clone_size: many; v_call: TRBV20-1; cdr3_nt: TGCAGTGCTACGCCCCCCAGGGGGAGGGAGAACACCGGGGAGCTGTTTTTT; cdr3_aa: CSATPPRGRENTGELFF
d_call: .; j_call: TRBJ1-1; clone_size: .; v_call: TRBV24-1; cdr3_nt: TGTGCCACCAGTGGCCCGCGGGGTTCGGGAAACGCTGAAGCTTTCTTT; cdr3_aa: CATSGPRGSGNAEAFF
d_call: .; j_call: TRBJ2-7; clone_size: many; v_call: TRBV18; cdr3_nt: TGTGCCAGCTCACCACCGTCCGGGCTCGGGGGCGAGCAGTACTTC; cdr3_aa: CASSPPSGLGGEQYF
d_call: .; j_call: TRBJ2-7; clone_size: many; v_call: TRBV6-2/TRBV6-3; cdr3_nt: TGTGCCAGCAGCCAGACACCGATCTACGAGCAGTACTTC; cdr3_aa: CASSQTPIYEQYF
d_call: .; j_call: TRBJ1-1; clone_size: many; v_call: TRBV29-1; cdr3_nt: TGCAGCGTTGAAATCCGGCGGGTCAAAGCTTTCTTT; cdr3_aa: CSVEIRRVKAFF
d_call: .; j_call: TRBJ2-1; clone_size: many; v_call: TRBV12-3/TRBV12-4; cdr3_nt: TGTGCCAGCAGTCCGCGACTCCCCCTATTGAGGGATGAGCAGTTCTTC; cdr3_aa: CASSPRLPLLRDEQFF
d_call: TRBD1; j_call: TRBJ1-2; clone_size: .; v_call: TRBV18; cdr3_nt: TGTGCCAGCTCAGACCGGGACAGGGTCGGCTATGGCTACACCTTC; cdr3_aa: CASSDRDRVGYGYTF
d_call: .; j_call: TRBJ2-1; clone_size: many; v_call: TRBV20-1; cdr3_nt: TGCAGTGCTTTTTACAATGAGCAGTTCTTC; cdr3_aa: CSAFYNEQFF
d_call: .; j_call: TRBJ2-2; clone_size: many; v_call: TRBV6-1; cdr3_nt: TGTGCCAGCAGTGAACAGGGGAACACCGGGGAGCTGTTTTTT; cdr3_aa: CASSEQGNTGELFF